The 5 T cell receptor beta chains below were found in one sample sequenced in a study of T cell repertoires in cytomegalovirus infection. TCRdb passed the reads through MiXCR, listing each CDR3 protein once. The sample shows some 400,000 distinct CDR3 sequences, approximately 33% of them seen only once. Material for sequencing was PBMCs. All receptors come from a human donor in good health (CMV status not recorded). Some clones in this sample may be carry-over from other donors' samples.

This clonotype was counted ten times or more. The chain links TRBV7-9 to TRBJ2-5; unclear D gene. The V end lost 5 bases, the J end lost 2 bases, and 12 bases lay between the germline ends. The CDR3 runs 14 residues. Germline values: CDR1 SEHNR, CDR2 FQNEAQ (reference sequence). CDR3 DNA: TGTGCCAGCAGCACCTCGGACGGACAAGAGACCCAGTACTTC. Encoded protein: CASSTSDGQETQYF.

A few counts support this clonotype. The J gene is TRBJ2-2, the V gene TRBV24-1; TRBD1 matches 7 bases. Germline CDR1 is KGHDR and CDR2 is SFDVKD. With V trimmed by 3 bases and J by 5 bases, 8 bases remained unmatched. The CDR3 sequence is 16 residues long. This chain's CDR3 is CATSDGTDPITGELFF. The CDR3 bases are TGTGCCACCAGTGATGGGACAGACCCTATTACCGGGGAGCTGTTTTTT.

This clonotype was detected only a few times. The V gene is TRBV28, the J gene TRBJ1-2, with TRBD1 matching 8 bases. The V gene's germline CDR1 is MDHEN and CDR2 SYDVKM. V lost 8 bases, J lost 5 bases, and 10 bases stayed unmatched. The CDR3 consists of 14 residues. CDR3 in DNA: TGTGCCAGCTACCCCCAGGACAGGGTTTATGGCTACACCTTC. As protein: CASYPQDRVYGYTF.

This clonotype has at least ten counts. V gene TRBV7-6 combines with J gene TRBJ1-6; no firm D call. V lost 1 base to trimming and J lost 13 bases, with 14 bases between them. The CDR3 is made up of 14 amino acids. The germline V gene has CDR1 SGHVS and CDR2 FNYEAQ. DNA of the CDR3: TGTGCCAGCAGCTTAGTGACGGGAGCGGTTCCCCTCCACTTT. It encodes CASSLVTGAVPLHF. The full variable domain, its missing parts supplied by reference TRBV7-6 and TRBJ1-6, is GAGVSQSPRYKVTKRGQDVALRCDPISGHVSLYWYRQALGQGPEFLTYFNYEAQQDKSGLPNDRFSAERPEGSISTLTIQRTEQRDSAMYRCASSLVTGAVPLHFGNGTRLTVT.

At least ten counts were recorded for this clonotype. The chain couples TRBV12-3 or TRBV12-4 to TRBJ2-3, with D unresolved. V lost 6 bases and J 4 bases, leaving 8 bases between the germline ends. The CDR3 totals 12 residues. CDR3 in DNA: TGTGCCAGCAGGAACGAGGCAGATACGCAGTATTTT. This codes for CASRNEADTQYF.